Detailed here is one T cell receptor beta chain. Its recognized antigen is unknown. Base qualities are not recorded, but no much larger clone differs from it by a single base. At the DNA level, this CDR3 is encoded by other sequences in the same sample as well. Trimming takes 3 bases off V and 5 bases off J; junction bases not matched to a gene: 0. Including the terminal cysteine and phenylalanine, the CDR3 comprises 13 residues. The sequence is cut down to CDR3 DNA, 39 bases in frame from base 1. This entry belongs to a study of blood T cell repertoires in COVID-19 (dated by TCRdb to the early 2020s). With regard to the full study: The collaborator samples originated in the United States, Italy and Spain and spanned the acute and convalescent phases of COVID-19. The prospective study material was composed of cDNA or gDNA derived from T cells, B-cell-depleted T cells, or PBMCs. The dataset comprised deeply sampled blood TCRbeta repertoires from subjects exposed to, actively infected with, or recovered from COVID-19. A freely available public database, intended as a resource for researchers studying the immune response to SARS-CoV-2, is where the repertoires were released. The samples were drawn from the first 160 participants of the ongoing ImmuneRACE study and from some 1,300 subjects provided by 6 global collaborators. The sample metadata nearly always contained a de-identified subject ID, COVID-19 status, age in years and sex. HLA class I and class II types, where available, came from metadata supplied by the sample provider rather than from assay-based typing.

The investigation overall reported the following: How much clinical and demographic metadata was included differed by source and by participant, and the metadata was provided uncurated.

TCRbeta CDR3 regions were amplified from genomic DNA by means of the immunoSEQ Assay, a bias-controlled multiplex PCR. The original pipeline was this. The number of nucleated cells in each sample was estimated by amplification of reference gene primers within the assay. To quantify the absolute abundance of each unique TCRbeta CDR3 rearrangement, sequence reads were collapsed and filtered. For each sample, productive Simpson clonality was calculated as the square root of Simpson's diversity index across productive rearrangements. Entries here come from immuneACCESS through TCRdb and include only in-frame sequences with V and J called. Some clones fail to appear in such tables; in the studies checked, an unresolved V gene covers under half of the shortfall, and the cause of the remainder is unknown. The V and J calls and the clone size are those of that table, but D and trimming were determined from the DNA. This sample holds roughly 260,000 clones; about 89% were observed only once. The ten top clones hold under 2.5% of the sample.

Whole blood was collected in K2EDTA tubes by collaborating institutions according to the institutions' own protocols. For TCRbeta analysis, collaborators shipped samples in one of three forms: frozen whole blood, isolated PBMCs, or DNA extracted from either of those sample types. This receptor was obtained from a woman between 50 and 59 years old with acute or convalescent COVID-19. The sequence joins TRBV12-3 or TRBV12-4 to TRBJ1-5; TRBD1 fits 8 bases in the junction. The sequencing input was peripheral blood. CDR3 region: CASSLTGDQPQHF. The DNA reads TGTGCCAGCAGTTTGACAGGGGATCAGCCCCAGCATTTT.